This entry lists 31 T cell receptor beta chains sequenced from one sample in a study of spatial heterogeneity in lung cancer. Sample time point: blood at routine non-recurrence follow-up after resection. Extraction of whole RNA from tumor, nontumor lung or frozen PBMC preceded unsorted sequencing. TCRdb reprocessed the 5' RACE reads with MiXCR, giving one entry per CDR3 protein. The table has fewer than 60,000 distinct CDR3 sequences, under 8% seen once; the top ten hold roughly 37%. The starting material was PBMCs, obtained at follow-up. The receptors come from a female donor with early-stage non-small cell lung cancer.

This clonotype was found many times. The V call is TRBV29-1, the J call TRBJ1-2; no reliable D call. The CDR3 covers 10 residues. With 0 bases removed from V and 9 bases from J, the gap between germline ends came to 5 bases. Germline-derived CDR1 and CDR2 are SQVTM and ANQGSEA. The CDR3 sequence is CSVEDGRYTF. The CDR3 DNA is TGCAGCGTTGAAGATGGTCGCTACACCTTC.

In its sample, this clonotype was seen many times. J is TRBJ2-2 and V is TRBV6-5, with no clear D. Germline CDR1 is MNHEY and CDR2 is SVGAGI. Between the trimmed V and J ends, which lost 6 bases and 5 bases, there was a span of 13 bases. The CDR3 is 14 amino acids. The CDR3 loop reads CASSQDLTTGELFF. For the CDR3, the DNA is TGTGCCAGCAGCCAGGACCTGACTACCGGGGAGCTGTTTTTT.

This clonotype was seen a few times. The chain joins TRBV6-6 to TRBJ2-7; D is possibly TRBD2 (6 bases). Trimming removed 6 bases at V and 0 bases at J, with 15 bases between. This CDR3 spans 15 amino acids. Germline assignment: CDR1 MNHNY and CDR2 SVGAGI (reference sequence). The chain's CDR3 is CASRTGTPASYEQYF. CDR3 DNA: TGTGCCAGCAGAACCGGGACTCCTGCCTCCTACGAGCAGTACTTC.

This clonotype has ten or more counts. V gene TRBV7-3 combines with J gene TRBJ2-2; the match to TRBD1 covers 7 bases. CDR3 size: 16 residues. Germline CDR1 SGHTA, CDR2 FQGTGA. V dropped 0 bases and J dropped 6; count of bases not matched to a gene: 7. CDR3 amino acids: CASSLTQTGLPGELFF. CDR3 in DNA: TGTGCCAGCAGCTTAACCCAGACAGGGTTACCCGGGGAGCTGTTTTTT.

Ten or more counts support this clonotype. This sequence joins TRBV3-1 and TRBJ2-7; 8 bases agree with TRBD1. CDR3 length: 13 residues. The germline V gene encodes CDR1 LGHDT and CDR2 YNNKEL (reference sequence). V was pared by 4 bases and J by 2 bases, with 1 base of the junction left unmatched. CDR3 sequence reads: CASSLQGAYEQYF. The DNA of the CDR3 is TGTGCCAGCAGCCTACAGGGGGCCTACGAGCAGTACTTC.

In its sample, this clonotype was seen a few times. The CDR3 nucleotides read TGTGCCAGCAGCTTAGTCCCTACTAACCAAGAGACCCAGTACTTC. It is translated as CASSLVPTNQETQYF. The chain recombines TRBV11-2 with TRBJ2-5, with D unclear. V lost 1 base and J lost 0, with 9 bases in between. The CDR3 length is 15 residues. Germline assignment: CDR1 SGHAT and CDR2 FQNNGV.

This clonotype was recorded a few times. V gene TRBV10-3 combines with J gene TRBJ1-2; D is perhaps TRBD1 (5 bases). The germline gives CDR1 ENHRY, CDR2 SYGVKD. Between the trimmed V and J ends, which lost 4 bases and 10 bases, there was a span of 13 bases. This CDR3 is 12 amino acids long. CDR3 protein: CAISGGVAVYTF. In DNA, the CDR3 is TGTGCCATCAGTGGGGGGGTAGCTGTCTACACCTTC.

This clonotype has only a few counts. The V and J genes are TRBV20-1 and TRBJ2-7, with D perhaps TRBD1 (6 bases). Trimming took 0 bases from V and 3 from J, leaving 18 bases between them. The CDR3 contains 16 residues. CDR1 DFQATT and CDR2 SNEGSKA come from the germline V gene (reference sequence). CDR3 residues: CSAREWGRTSSYEQYF. DNA for the CDR3: TGCAGTGCTAGAGAATGGGGGCGGACATCCAGCTACGAGCAGTACTTC.

This clonotype was found a few times. This chain uses TRBV2 with TRBJ1-4; D ambiguous. CDR3 length: 14 amino acids. Germline CDR1 and CDR2: SNHLY and FYNNEI. V was shortened by 8 bases and J by 5 bases, with 15 bases between the two germline ends. The CDR3 spells CASRSWEENEKLFF. The CDR3 coding sequence is TGTGCCAGCCGCTCGTGGGAGGAAAATGAAAAACTGTTTTTT.

There are a few counts of this clonotype. CDR3 sequence reads: CASRFLLTDTQYF. CDR3 sequence (DNA): TGTGCCAGCAGATTCTTGCTCACAGATACGCAGTATTTT. The chain joins TRBV7-2 to TRBJ2-3; the D is unclear. The germline V gene encodes CDR1 SGHTA and CDR2 FQGNSA. V lost 6 bases, J lost 2 bases, and 9 bases lay in between. This CDR3 is 13 amino acids long.

In its sample, this clonotype was seen many times. The chain joins TRBV7-2 to TRBJ1-5; weak D call: TRBD1 (5 bases). CDR1 is SGHTA, CDR2 FQGNSA, per germline. Trimming left V 5 bases short and J 4 bases short, with 9 bases between. There are 13 residues in the CDR3. This CDR3 reads CASSGTLNQPQHF. DNA of the CDR3: TGTGCCAGCAGCGGGACGTTGAATCAGCCCCAGCATTTT.

This clonotype showed up just a few times. The V call is TRBV7-9, the J call TRBJ2-2, with D hard to call. Germline V lookup: CDR1 SEHNR, CDR2 FQNEAQ (reference sequence). The CDR3 contains 12 residues. Trimming removed 5 bases from V and 5 bases from J, with 6 bases in between. CDR3 region: CASSQETGELFF. The CDR3 nucleotides read TGTGCCAGCAGCCAAGAGACCGGGGAGCTGTTTTTT.

This clonotype has just a few counts. The CDR3: CASGRADLNTGELFF. The CDR3 DNA follows: TGTGCCAGCGGCAGAGCGGACTTGAACACCGGGGAGCTGTTTTTT. The chain uses TRBV6-2 or TRBV6-3 and TRBJ2-2, with a weak D call TRBD2 (5 bases). With 8 bases removed from V and 1 base from J, the gap between germline ends came to 14 bases. Germline V gene data show CDR1 as MNHEY and CDR2 as SVGEGT. The CDR3 extends over 15 amino acids.

The CDR3 sequence: CASSSGFRPGLAVIYNEQFF. CDR3 in DNA: TGTGCCAGCAGTTCAGGATTCAGGCCGGGACTAGCGGTTATCTACAATGAGCAGTTCTTC. This sequence joins TRBV6-2 or TRBV6-3 and TRBJ2-1; 11 nucleotides agree with TRBD2. The CDR3 runs to 20 residues. The germline gives CDR1 MNHEY, CDR2 SVGEGT. Trimming removed 4 bases from V and 3 bases from J; junction bases left unmatched: 17.

V is TRBV28 and J is TRBJ1-2; D is possibly TRBD1 (5 bases). The CDR3 has 14 residues. The V end was cut by 1 base, the J end by 5 bases, with 11 bases between. Germline loops: CDR1 MDHEN, CDR2 SYDVKM. CDR3 protein: CASSLSASGYGYTF. Written as DNA, the CDR3 is TGTGCCAGCAGTTTATCGGCGTCAGGGTATGGCTACACCTTC.

The genes are TRBV30 and TRBJ2-7, with 10 bases aligning to TRBD1. The CDR3 has 14 amino acids. Germline CDR1 and CDR2: GTSNPN and SVGIG (reference sequence). The V gene end was trimmed by 3 bases and the J gene end by 4 bases; junction bases not matched to a gene: 6. CDR3 amino acids: CAWRTWTGGYEQYF. CDR3 DNA: TGTGCCTGGAGGACCTGGACAGGGGGGTACGAGCAGTACTTC.

This clonotype was counted at least ten times. The chain couples TRBV7-2 to TRBJ2-3; TRBD2 matches at 9 bases. Germline V gene sequence: CDR1 SGHTA, CDR2 FQGNSA. V lost 1 base and J lost 1; bases outside the gene matches: 6. The CDR3 spans 17 residues. CDR3 in DNA: TGTGCCAGCAGCTTAGTGGCGGGGGGGCTAGGCACAGATACGCAGTATTTT. It codes for CASSLVAGGLGTDTQYF.

This clonotype has more than one count but fewer than ten. This chain joins TRBV7-2 and TRBJ2-7, with TRBD2 matching 13 bases. V gave up 4 bases and J gave up 2 bases; unmatched junction bases: 5. This CDR3 has 16 residues. Germline assignment: CDR1 SGHTA and CDR2 FQGNSA. The CDR3 sequence is CASSSGLAGQTYEQYF. The CDR3 nucleotides read TGTGCCAGCAGCTCGGGACTAGCGGGGCAAACCTACGAGCAGTACTTC.

V is TRBV12-3 or TRBV12-4 and J is TRBJ1-3; possibly TRBD1 for D (5 bases). The CDR3 loop spans 15 amino acids. V lost 3 bases and J 0 bases, leaving 9 bases between the germline ends. The CDR3 here is CASSFYRSSGNTIYF. As DNA, the CDR3 is TGTGCCAGCAGTTTTTACAGGTCCTCTGGAAACACCATATATTTT.

The chain couples TRBV30 to TRBJ1-6; D uncertain. The CDR3 has 13 amino acids. With 4 bases removed from V and 9 bases from J, the gap between germline ends came to 13 bases. Germline CDR1 reads GTSNPN; CDR2 reads SVGIG (reference sequence). CDR3 DNA: TGTGCCTGGAAGGAACGGTGGGGTTCACCCCTCCACTTT. This sequence encodes CAWKERWGSPLHF.

The chain is built from TRBV18 and TRBJ2-7; 9 positions match TRBD1. The junction had 9 bases not matched to a gene; V was cut back by 2 bases and J by 7 bases. Germline loops: CDR1 KGHSH, CDR2 LQKENI. The CDR3 sequence is 15 residues long. CDR3 residues: CASSPEQGARDEQYF. The CDR3 nucleotides read TGTGCCAGCTCACCAGAACAGGGGGCCCGGGATGAGCAGTACTTC. Full variable domain (rest looked up from reference TRBV18 and TRBJ2-7): NAGVMQNPRHLVRRRGQEARLRCSPMKGHSHVYWYRQLPEEGLKFMVYLQKENIIDESGMPKERFSAEFPKEGPSILRIQQVVRGDSAAYFCASSPEQGARDEQYFGPGTRLTVT.

This clonotype has only a few counts. The chain recombines TRBV20-1 with TRBJ2-7; 7 bases are a match to TRBD1. The junction had 8 bases not matched to a gene; V was cut back by 4 bases and J by 5 bases. Germline CDR1 reads DFQATT; CDR2 reads SNEGSKA (reference sequence). There are 13 residues in the CDR3. This CDR3 is CSATGTVIDEQYF. The CDR3 nucleotides read TGCAGTGCTACCGGGACAGTCATCGACGAGCAGTACTTC.

This clonotype was seen repeatedly, ten times or more. This chain connects TRBV5-1 to TRBJ2-5, with 9 bases that match TRBD2. The trim removed 4 bases at V and 2 bases at J, leaving 12 bases unmatched. The CDR3 totals 17 residues. Germline-derived CDR1 and CDR2 are SGHRS and YFSETQ. The CDR3 here is CASSPRWQRGAQETQYF. DNA for the CDR3: TGCGCCAGCAGCCCCCGGTGGCAGCGGGGGGCTCAAGAGACCCAGTACTTC.

This clonotype has only a few counts. The V gene is TRBV10-3, the J gene TRBJ2-7; D uncertain. The germline gives CDR1 ENHRY, CDR2 SYGVKD. The CDR3 covers 13 residues. V was shortened by 4 bases and J by 1 base, with 8 bases between the two germline ends. CDR3 sequence (DNA): TGTGCCATCAGTGGGTACAGATCCTACGAGCAGTACTTC. This translates into CAISGYRSYEQYF.

This clonotype was found a few times. J is TRBJ1-1 and V is TRBV7-8; 8 nucleotides align to TRBD1. The germline CDR1 and CDR2 sequences are SGHVS and FQNEAQ. J was trimmed by 7 bases and V by 5 bases; bases with no gene match: 6. CDR3 length equals 13 residues. CDR3 in amino acids: CASSRQGYGEAFF. The CDR3 DNA follows: TGTGCCAGCAGCCGACAGGGGTATGGTGAAGCTTTCTTT.

This clonotype showed up many times. The chain combines TRBV4-1 with TRBJ2-6; D not resolved. The germline gives CDR1 MGHRA, CDR2 YSYEKL. Trimming cost V 4 bases and J 1 base, with 14 bases left between them. There are 17 residues in the CDR3. The CDR3 here is CASSPKGPRSGANVLTF. DNA for the CDR3: TGCGCCAGCAGCCCTAAAGGGCCCAGGTCTGGGGCCAACGTCCTGACTTTC.

This clonotype has a handful of counts. The rearrangement links TRBV14 to TRBJ2-2; unclear D gene. The CDR3 is made up of 13 amino acids. V lost 1 base, J lost 7 bases, and 7 bases lay in between. Germline V gene data show CDR1 as SGHDN and CDR2 as FVKESK. CDR3 in DNA: TGTGCCAGCAGCCAAGTTTTTGGCGGGGAGCTGTTTTTT. Protein product: CASSQVFGGELFF. Complete variable domain (other parts from reference TRBV14 and TRBJ2-2): EAGVTQFPSHSVIEKGQTVTLRCDPISGHDNLYWYRRVMGKEIKFLLHFVKESKQDESGMPNNRFLAERTGGTYSTLKVQPAELEDSGVYFCASSQVFGGELFFGEGSRLTVL.

J is TRBJ2-5 and V is TRBV27; 12 bases match TRBD2. CDR1 MNHEY and CDR2 SMNVEV come from the germline V gene (reference sequence). V shed 4 bases, J shed 5 bases, and the junction held 8 bases outside the gene matches. This CDR3 region has 16 residues. The CDR3 sequence is CASSSRTSGAYETQYF. CDR3 DNA: TGTGCCAGCAGTTCTCGGACTAGCGGGGCGTATGAGACCCAGTACTTC.

The CDR3 loop is CSAEGAGAEAFF. Here the CDR3 DNA reads TGCAGTGCTGAGGGAGCAGGGGCTGAAGCTTTCTTT. The V and J genes are TRBV20-1 and TRBJ1-1; weak D call: TRBD1 (6 bases). From germline, CDR1 is DFQATT and CDR2 SNEGSKA (reference sequence). CDR3 length: 12 amino acids. Trimming shortened V by 5 bases and J by 6 bases, and 13 bases separated the two germline ends.

This clonotype has just a few counts. The chain is built from TRBV4-3 and TRBJ1-1; possible D gene TRBD1, 6 bases. CDR1 is LGHNA and CDR2 is YSLEER in the germline V gene. CDR3 size: 16 residues. Trimming cost V 4 bases and J 0 bases, with 15 bases left between them. CDR3 region: CASSRRTDSMNTEAFF. The CDR3 nucleotides read TGCGCCAGCAGCCGTCGGACGGACAGCATGAACACTGAAGCTTTCTTT.

The sample holds many counts of this clonotype. CDR3 DNA: TGTGCCAGCAGCTCTAAACCCGGGACAGGGGTGGCCCAGTACTTC. Residues: CASSSKPGTGVAQYF. The J gene is TRBJ2-5, the V gene TRBV7-7; 10 bases fit TRBD1. The germline V gene has CDR1 SSHAT and CDR2 FNYEAQ (reference sequence). V dropped 4 bases and J dropped 9; count of bases not matched to a gene: 11. This CDR3 contains 15 residues.